This T cell receptor (beta chain) derives from a study of Ad26.COV2.S vaccination and SARS-CoV-2 variants. Study-wide background: Once or twice, 56 days apart, Ad26.COV2.S was delivered intramuscularly. Points from the study as a whole: Vaccine recipients posted higher spike-specific TCR breadth than their placebo counterparts.

Germline assignment: CDR1 LNHDA and CDR2 SQIVND (reference sequence). The CDR3 extends over 13 amino acids. The V and J ends lost 3 bases and 0 bases respectively, with 3 bases between them. Points on this clone: What it binds is unknown.

As to treatment: around 19 received Ad26.COV2.S at low or high dose, single or two shots; about 5 received placebo; per-sample allocation not given. Each sample was drawn 63 days after the first injection (of vaccine or placebo). Produced via immunoSEQ multiplex PCR; TCRdb's table is partial and in-frame only. The sample holds about 410,000 clones, approximately 92% seen once. The sequence came from a person between 18 and 65 years old who received the Ad26.COV2.S COVID-19 vaccine or a placebo. The V gene is TRBV19, the J gene TRBJ2-1; no reliable D call. Material: peripheral blood, obtained in a trial of Ad26.COV2.S vaccine versus placebo. The CDR3 region has the DNA TGTGCCAGTAGTATGGGCTCCTACAATGAGCAGTTCTTC. This translates into CASSMGSYNEQFF. The full variable domain, completed using reference TRBV19 and TRBJ2-1, is DGGITQSPKYLFRKEGQNVTLSCEQNLNHDAMYWYRQDPGQGLRLIYYSQIVNDFQKGDIAEGYSVSREKKESFPLTVTSAQKNPTAFYLCASSMGSYNEQFFGPGTRLTVL.